The clone carrying this T cell receptor (beta chain) was picked up many times. TCRdb recomputed calls from the reads with MiXCR, one row per CDR3 protein. The sample has 600,000 to 800,000 distinct CDR3 sequences, 20% to 30% seen once; the top ten hold 7% to 9%. The source of the sample is a study of T cell repertoires in cytomegalovirus infection. Overall study context: Evidence of both CMV infection and a matching HLA type came from public TCR beta signatures.

The junction had 9 bases not matched to a gene; V was cut back by 5 bases and J by 5 bases. The CDR3 contains 17 residues. The germline CDR1 and CDR2 sequences are SGHTA and FQGNSA. The receptor comes from a human donor in good health (CMV status not recorded). Some clones in this sample may be carry-over from other donors' samples. This chain connects TRBV7-2 to TRBJ2-5, with 15 bases fitting TRBD2. The sample consisted of CD8+ T cells from PBMCs. CDR3 nucleotides: TGTGCCAGCAGCCCAGGACTAGCGGGGGGGCCGTTGGAGACCCAGTACTTC. This encodes CASSPGLAGGPLETQYF.